The 25 T cell receptor beta chains reported below all come from one sample, sequenced in a study of T cell repertoires in cytomegalovirus infection. From the reads, TCRdb called clonotypes with MiXCR, one entry per CDR3 protein. Here the sample spans around 350,000 distinct CDR3 sequences, 15% to 20% being singletons. Source material: PBMCs. These TCRs come from a human donor in good health (CMV status not recorded). Some clones in this sample may be carry-over from other donors' samples.

This clonotype has at least ten counts. The genes are TRBV7-2 and TRBJ2-3; weak D call: TRBD2 (6 bases). Trimming removed 5 bases from V and 2 bases from J, with 17 bases in between. Looked up from germline, CDR1 is SGHTA and CDR2 is FQGNSA. This CDR3 spans 16 amino acids. The CDR3 loop is CASSLRRAEDTDTQYF. The CDR3 bases are TGTGCCAGCAGCCTCCGGAGGGCCGAGGACACAGATACGCAGTATTTT.

This clonotype has more than one count but fewer than ten. The chain couples TRBV20-1 to TRBJ2-1; no clear D gene. CDR1 is DFQATT, CDR2 SNEGSKA, per germline (reference sequence). The germline V and J ends were trimmed by 5 bases and 15 bases, with 17 bases remaining between them. The CDR3 is 11 residues long. The CDR3 region has the DNA TGCAGTGCTCCCCCCACGGACCACATGTTCTTC. Protein: CSAPPTDHMFF.

This clonotype was picked up many times. The chain carries TRBV11-2 and TRBJ2-7; the D gene is possibly TRBD1 (6 bases). Trimming stripped 5 bases from V and 3 bases from J, with 20 bases between. This CDR3 spans 16 amino acids. CDR1 is SGHAT, CDR2 FQNNGV, per germline. The CDR3 sequence is CASSRAFFGQNYEQYF. In DNA form, the CDR3 reads TGTGCCAGCAGCCGTGCCTTTTTCGGACAGAACTACGAGCAGTACTTC.

A few counts support this clonotype. The rearrangement links TRBV20-1 to TRBJ2-5; 7 bases align to TRBD2. With 2 bases clipped from V and 2 bases from J, the junction kept 5 bases outside the gene matches. The CDR3 runs to 14 residues. Per the germline V gene, CDR1 is DFQATT and CDR2 is SNEGSKA (reference sequence). As DNA, the CDR3 is TGCAGTGCTAGAAACGGGGGGAAACAAGAGACCCAGTACTTC. Translation gives CSARNGGKQETQYF.

The J gene is TRBJ2-1, the V gene TRBV4-2; 9 bases align to TRBD2. The CDR3 length is 15 residues. Trimming took 1 base from V and 9 from J; bases not matched to a gene: 7. The V gene's germline CDR1 is LGHNA and CDR2 YNFKEQ. CDR3 protein: CASSQGSGGASEQFF. CDR3 bases: TGTGCCAGCAGCCAAGGTAGCGGGGGTGCGAGTGAGCAGTTCTTC.

This clonotype was seen more than once but under ten times. The chain joins TRBV12-3 or TRBV12-4 to TRBJ2-1, with a tentative D call TRBD2 (5 bases). V was clipped by 4 bases and J by 6 bases, with 10 bases between them. The CDR3 covers 13 residues. CDR3 sequence (DNA): TGTGCCAGCAGTTGGTGGACTGCCAATGAGCAGTTCTTC. It is translated as CASSWWTANEQFF.

This clonotype showed up just a few times. The rearrangement links TRBV5-5 to TRBJ1-6; 7 nucleotides line up with TRBD1. The CDR3 totals 16 residues. Germline CDR1 SGHKS, CDR2 YYEKEE (reference sequence). V gave up 4 bases and J gave up 5 bases; unmatched junction bases: 9. The CDR3 here is CASSPATGRNNSPLHF. CDR3 DNA: TGTGCCAGCAGCCCGGCGACAGGGAGGAATAATTCACCCCTCCACTTT.

The rearrangement joins TRBV4-1 to TRBJ1-4, with D uncertain. This CDR3 is built from 14 residues. Trimming took off 3 bases at V and 8 bases at J, with 13 bases between the two ends. The germline V gene has CDR1 MGHRA and CDR2 YSYEKL. CDR3 sequence (DNA): TGCGCCAGCAGCCACGTAGGGAGAGAGGAAAAACTGTTTTTT. Translated: CASSHVGREEKLFF.

This chain connects TRBV4-1 to TRBJ1-3; 10 bases line up with TRBD1. The CDR3 consists of 16 residues. Germline-derived CDR1 and CDR2 are MGHRA and YSYEKL. V was clipped by 3 bases and J by 6 bases; unmatched bases: 8. This CDR3 is CASSHVLGTGVNTIYF. The CDR3 nucleotides read TGCGCCAGCAGCCACGTCTTGGGGACAGGGGTAAACACCATATATTTT.

This clonotype was seen repeatedly, ten times or more. J is TRBJ1-2 and V is TRBV12-3 or TRBV12-4, with 9 bases identical to TRBD1. Trimming cost V 6 bases and J 8 bases; bases outside gene matches: 7. The CDR3 runs to 13 residues. The CDR3 spells CASRRRDRVGYTF. CDR3 nucleotides: TGTGCCAGCAGGCGCCGGGACAGGGTCGGCTACACCTTC.

This clonotype was observed many times. This rearrangement joins TRBV7-2 to TRBJ1-2; D remains ambiguous. The CDR3 sequence is 12 residues long. Germline CDR1 and CDR2: SGHTA and FQGNSA. V was shortened by 5 bases and J by 7 bases, with 11 bases between the two germline ends. CDR3 nucleotide sequence: TGTGCCAGCAGCCCTAGGTCGTCTGGCTACACCTTC. It is translated as CASSPRSSGYTF.

This clonotype was detected only a few times. The gene calls are TRBV29-1 and TRBJ2-3; 10 bases match TRBD2. Germline V CDR1 and CDR2: SQVTM, ANQGSEA. This CDR3 is built from 16 residues. The ends lost 4 bases at V and 0 bases at J; junction bases unmatched: 7. The CDR3: CSVGGLAAPSTDTQYF. The CDR3 DNA follows: TGCAGCGTTGGAGGACTAGCGGCTCCGAGCACAGATACGCAGTATTTT.

A few counts support this clonotype. The CDR3 DNA follows: TGCAGTGCTAGGGGCGGGCAGAATCAGCCCCAGCATTTT. The encoded protein is CSARGGQNQPQHF. The J gene is TRBJ1-5, the V gene TRBV20-1, with no clear D. Trimming shortened V by 3 bases and J by 4 bases, and 10 bases separated the two germline ends. There are 13 residues in the CDR3. Germline V gives CDR1 DFQATT, CDR2 SNEGSKA (reference sequence).

The chain joins TRBV12-3 or TRBV12-4 to TRBJ2-3, with D possibly matching TRBD2 (6 bases). There are 13 residues in the CDR3. Trimming removed 5 bases at V and 4 bases at J, with 10 bases between. The CDR3 loop reads CASSGGVADTQYF. The DNA for the CDR3 is TGTGCCAGCAGTGGAGGGGTAGCAGATACGCAGTATTTT.

J is TRBJ1-6 and V is TRBV19; maybe TRBD1 (5 bases). CDR3 length: 15 amino acids. Trimming pared 4 bases from V and 2 bases from J, leaving 9 bases between. CDR1 is LNHDA, CDR2 SQIVND, per germline (reference sequence). CDR3 residues: CASSTDSPYNSPLHF. In DNA form, the CDR3 reads TGTGCCAGTAGTACCGACAGTCCCTATAATTCACCCCTCCACTTT.

CDR3 sequence: CASSSYQGREPYEQYF. The CDR3, as DNA: TGTGCCAGCAGCTCGTACCAGGGGCGAGAACCCTACGAGCAGTACTTC. The rearrangement links TRBV14 to TRBJ2-7; D possibly corresponds to TRBD1 (6 bases). Trimming pared 5 bases from V and 2 bases from J, leaving 19 bases between. Germline CDR1 reads SGHDN; CDR2 reads FVKESK. The CDR3 extends over 16 amino acids.

In its sample, this clonotype was seen many times. In DNA form, the CDR3 reads TGTGCCAGCAGTTATTACGGTTTGACTAGCGGGAGCTTCGAGCAGTACTTC. It translates to CASSYYGLTSGSFEQYF. The chain carries TRBV6-2 or TRBV6-3 and TRBJ2-7; 12 bases align to TRBD2. Per the germline V gene, CDR1 is MNHEY and CDR2 is SVGEGT. V shed 3 bases, J shed 6 bases, and the junction held 12 bases outside the gene matches. CDR3 length: 17 amino acids.

This chain links TRBV2 with TRBJ2-1; D is perhaps TRBD2 (6 bases). Trimming pared 8 bases from V and 6 bases from J, leaving 17 bases between. This CDR3 contains 14 residues. Germline V gene lookup returns CDR1 SNHLY and CDR2 FYNNEI. CDR3 nucleotide sequence: TGTGCCAGCCGGGGGAGCATCATGCCCAATGAGCAGTTCTTC. Translation gives CASRGSIMPNEQFF.

This clonotype occurred many times. This rearrangement joins TRBV7-2 to TRBJ2-2; tentative D call: TRBD1 (5 bases). CDR3 length: 14 residues. V was clipped by 5 bases and J by 1 base, with 8 bases between them. Germline V gene lookup returns CDR1 SGHTA and CDR2 FQGNSA. Written as DNA, the CDR3 is TGTGCCAGCAGCCCCGACAGGAACACCGGGGAGCTGTTTTTT. Residues: CASSPDRNTGELFF. Full variable domain (rest looked up from reference TRBV7-2 and TRBJ2-2): GAGVSQSPSNKVTEKGKDVELRCDPISGHTALYWYRQSLGQGLEFLIYFQGNSAPDKSGLPSDRFSAERTGGSVSTLTIQRTQQEDSAVYLCASSPDRNTGELFFGEGSRLTVL.

V and J are TRBV20-1 and TRBJ1-2, with a possible D match to TRBD1 (5 bases). Looked up from germline, CDR1 is DFQATT and CDR2 is SNEGSKA (reference sequence). V lost 3 bases and J lost 2, with 13 bases in between. CDR3 length: 14 amino acids. The CDR3 region is CSASPLRGNYGYTF. The CDR3 DNA sequence: TGCAGTGCTAGTCCCTTGAGGGGCAACTATGGCTACACCTTC.

This clonotype was detected many times. The chain uses TRBV5-5 and TRBJ2-5, with 11 nucleotides matching TRBD2. The V and J ends lost 5 bases and 3 bases, in that order; junction bases with no gene match: 6. Germline V CDR1 and CDR2: SGHKS, YYEKEE (reference sequence). The CDR3 is 15 amino acids. For the CDR3, the DNA is TGTGCCAGCAGTTCTAGCGGGGGGTATGAAGAGACCCAGTACTTC. Translation: CASSSSGGYEETQYF.

On this clonotype itself: With a much larger clone just one base away, this may be a read error. V and J are TRBV12-3 or TRBV12-4 and TRBJ1-5, with D possibly TRBD1 on 5 matching bases. CDR3 length: 15 residues. The CDR3 DNA follows: TGTGCCAGCACCCCGTCGGGCAGGGAGGATCAGCCCCGGCATTTT. Translated, it gives CASTPSGREDQPRHF.

The V and J genes are TRBV2 and TRBJ1-3, with D possibly being TRBD1 (5 bases). The CDR3 contains 17 residues. Germline assignment: CDR1 SNHLY and CDR2 FYNNEI. V was pared by 4 bases and J by 2 bases, with 18 bases between. The CDR3 DNA reads TGTGCCAGCAGTGTGGGCACGCCAGACAGAACTGGAAACACCATATATTTT. Translated: CASSVGTPDRTGNTIYF.

This clonotype has ten or more counts. The genes are TRBV19 and TRBJ1-5, with D unclear. Germline CDR1 reads LNHDA; CDR2 reads SQIVND (reference sequence). The CDR3 covers 13 residues. V was shortened by 3 bases and J by 2 bases, with 5 bases between the two germline ends. CDR3 loop: CASSMDRNQPQHF. The CDR3 DNA is TGTGCCAGTAGTATGGATCGCAATCAGCCCCAGCATTTT.

This clonotype was seen only a few times. V usage is TRBV7-9 and J usage is TRBJ2-1; TRBD2 might be the D (7 bases). Germline values: CDR1 SEHNR, CDR2 FQNEAQ (reference sequence). CDR3 length: 16 residues. Trimming took 5 bases from V and 2 from J, leaving 16 bases between them. CDR3 DNA sequence: TGTGCCAGCAGCCCGAGACGGGGGGCGACCTACAATGAGCAGTTCTTC. Its protein is CASSPRRGATYNEQFF.